The rows below give T cell receptor beta chains drawn from one sample of a study of memory CD4+ T cells and cytomegalovirus serostatus. The data were produced by immunoSEQ multiplex PCR, yet TCRdb's version contains in-frame clones alone and is incomplete. The sample yields over 40,000 clones, about 79% seen once. Sequencing was performed on memory CD4+ T cells from blood. These receptors were obtained from an adult in good health and CMV-seronegative. Both conserved end residues are part of each CDR3. D genes are given only for firm matches. Only part of the rows carry a size: once, few, many, or a class if the clone is expanded.

abundance,v_gene,j_gene,d_gene,CDR3nt,CDR3aa
NA,TRBV9,TRBJ2-3,NA,TGTGCCAGCAGCGGAGGCGGGGTTGGGACAGATACGCAGTATTTT,CASSGGGVGTDTQYF
NA,TRBV5-6,TRBJ2-1,TRBD1,TGTGCCAGCAGCTTGGAGCCGACAGGGGACAATGAGCAGTTCTTC,CASSLEPTGDNEQFF
NA,TRBV5-1,TRBJ1-2,NA,TGCGCCAGCAGCCTCACTGGGCCGGCTGGGGAAGGCTACACCTTC,CASSLTGPAGEGYTF
NA,TRBV6-5,TRBJ1-2,NA,TGTGCCAGCAGTCCCCAGGGCTTTAACTATGGCTACACCTTC,CASSPQGFNYGYTF
NA,TRBV13,TRBJ2-7,NA,TGTGCCAGCAGCTTAGGCGGGCGGGCAGGGGTCCTCGAGCAGTACTTC,CASSLGGRAGVLEQYF
NA,TRBV28,TRBJ1-1,NA,TGTGCCAGCAGTTCCCGCCGACCTGAAGCTTTCTTT,CASSSRRPEAFF
NA,TRBV29-1,TRBJ2-3,TRBD2,TGCAGCGTGTCCGGGACTAGCGCCGCAGATACGCAGTATTTT,CSVSGTSAADTQYF
NA,TRBV5-1,TRBJ2-2,NA,TGCGCCAGCAGCGTACAGGGCACCGGGGAGCTGTTTTTT,CASSVQGTGELFF
NA,TRBV6-6,TRBJ1-3,NA,TGTGCCAGCAGTTACGGGAGTCTCTCTGGAAACACCATATATTTT,CASSYGSLSGNTIYF
few,TRBV25-1,TRBJ1-1,NA,TGTGCCAGCAGGGACTTTACAGGGACTGAAGCTTTCTTT,CASRDFTGTEAFF
NA,TRBV15,TRBJ1-6,NA,TGTGCCACCAGCAGAGTTGGCCCGAGCTCCTATAATTCACCCCTCCACTTT,CATSRVGPSSYNSPLHF
NA,TRBV9,TRBJ2-7,NA,TGTGCCAGCAGCGTAGGGGCAGGGGGGGCCTACGAGCAGTACTTC,CASSVGAGGAYEQYF
NA,TRBV5-1,TRBJ2-1,NA,TGCGCCAGCAGCCACACAAAAGGGAATGAGCAGTTCTTC,CASSHTKGNEQFF
once,TRBV30,TRBJ1-5,NA,TGTGCCTGGAGTGTACTAGGGAGGGAGAGAAATAGCAATCAGCCCCAGCATTTT,CAWSVLGRERNSNQPQHF
NA,TRBV6-1,TRBJ2-3,NA,TGTGCCAGCAGTGAAGCGGGGGGGGCCGCTAACACAGATACGCAGTATTTT,CASSEAGGAANTDTQYF
NA,TRBV27,TRBJ2-3,NA,TGTGCCAGCAGTGTGGGGGCCTGGGCAGATACGCAGTATTTT,CASSVGAWADTQYF
NA,TRBV7-9,TRBJ1-1,NA,TGTGCCAGCAGCTTAGGGGGGACGGCTGAAGCTTTCTTT,CASSLGGTAEAFF
NA,TRBV27,TRBJ2-2,TRBD2,TGTGCCAGCAGTTTTTTCGGCGCGGGGGGGCCGACCGGGGAGCTGTTTTTT,CASSFFGAGGPTGELFF
NA,TRBV9,TRBJ2-1,TRBD2,TGTGCCAGCAGCGGGACTAGCGGGGGGGATGAGCAGTTCTTC,CASSGTSGGDEQFF
NA,TRBV19,TRBJ1-4,TRBD1,TGTGCCAGCCGACAGGGAGGGTCTGCTAATGAAAAACTGTTTTTT,CASRQGGSANEKLFF
once,TRBV19,TRBJ1-1,TRBD1,TGTGCCAGTAGTCTCAGGACAGGGCCGAACACTGAAGCTTTCTTT,CASSLRTGPNTEAFF
NA,TRBV6-6,TRBJ1-2,TRBD1,TGTGCCAGCAGTTACCAGACAGGGGATGGCTACACCTTC,CASSYQTGDGYTF